The sequence of this T cell receptor (beta chain) was determined in a study of primary melanoma T cells and metastatic recurrence. Looking at the study overall: These T2 to T4 primary melanomas had thickness greater than 1 mm. Whole-study findings and limits: Regardless of ulceration, mitotic rate or nodal disease, >20% T-cell fraction appeared protective. Progression-free survival prediction reportedly improved most when T-cell fraction, rather than another histopathological variable, joined tumor thickness. Reportedly, T-cell fraction predicted progression-free survival beyond thickness, ulceration, mitoses, age.

Repertoires were generated with immunoSEQ multiplex PCR, while TCRdb's copy carries only in-frame clones and drops some. The repertoire has nearly 600 clones, around 64% of them found once; the top ten carry less than 10%. This CDR3 comprises 13 residues. Looked up from germline, CDR1 is MNHGY and CDR2 is SAAAGT. V was cut by 6 bases and J by 5 bases, with 13 bases left in between. As regards this clone: Its antigen remains unidentified.

V is TRBV6-8 and J is TRBJ1-2; D is perhaps TRBD1 (5 bases). Sequencing used melanoma tumor tissue. This TCR derives from a human donor with melanoma. Here the CDR3 DNA reads TGTGCCAGCAGCGGGGGAGACCTATATGGCTACACCTTC. Amino acids: CASSGGDLYGYTF.